This entry lists 20 T cell receptor beta chains sequenced from one sample in a study of T cells in Graves' hyperthyroidism and ophthalmopathy. Amplification of TCR beta CDR3 regions was performed using RNA transcripts as template. The HTBI primer set served for first-round RT-PCR of the TCR CDR3. Via MiXCR, TCRdb re-called the multiplex PCR reads, giving one row per CDR3 protein. The data show some 350,000 distinct CDR3 sequences, about 18% seen once. The sample taken for sequencing was blood. All receptors come from a young woman with Graves' hyperthyroidism.

This clonotype was seen ten or more times. This sequence joins TRBV19 and TRBJ1-1; 7 bases are shared with TRBD1. Trimming removed 7 bases from V and 0 bases from J; junction bases left unmatched: 5. The CDR3 loop spans 14 amino acids. Germline-derived CDR1 and CDR2 are LNHDA and SQIVND (reference sequence). CDR3 DNA sequence: TGTGCCAGTACCCTAGGACAGGTGAACACTGAAGCTTTCTTT. Translating gives CASTLGQVNTEAFF.

This clonotype was seen a handful of times. V and J are TRBV30 and TRBJ2-7; tentatively, D is TRBD1 or TRBD2 (5 bases each). Germline CDR1 is GTSNPN and CDR2 is SVGIG (reference sequence). The CDR3 has 13 amino acids. V dropped 4 bases and J dropped 6 bases, with 16 bases sitting between them. The CDR3 region has the DNA TGTGCCTGGACTCCGGGACGGTGGGGCGAGCAGTACTTC. Translation: CAWTPGRWGEQYF. The full variable domain, its missing parts supplied by reference TRBV30 and TRBJ2-7, is SQTIHQWPATLVQPVGSPLSLECTVEGTSNPNLYWYRQAAGRGLQLLFYSVGIGQISSEVPQNLSASRPQDRQFILSSKKLLLSDSGFYLCAWTPGRWGEQYFGPGTRLTVT.

This clonotype was seen repeatedly, ten times or more. The rearrangement links TRBV12-3 or TRBV12-4 to TRBJ1-1; 8 nucleotides agree with TRBD1. CDR3 length: 14 amino acids. V shed 2 bases and J 5 bases; nucleotides not matched to a gene: 4. Here the CDR3 reads CASSLSGGETEAFF. The DNA of the CDR3 is TGTGCCAGCAGTTTATCAGGGGGCGAAACTGAAGCTTTCTTT.

This clonotype was recorded at least ten times. This sequence joins TRBV6-5 and TRBJ2-7; D is possibly TRBD1 or TRBD2 (6 bases each). The length of the CDR3 is 15 residues. Germline V lookup: CDR1 MNHEY, CDR2 SVGAGI. Trimming removed 3 bases from V and 2 bases from J, with 14 bases in between. Written as DNA, the CDR3 is TGTGCCAGCAGTTATGCAGGAGGGGGAGCCTACGAGCAGTACTTC. Translating gives CASSYAGGGAYEQYF.

This clonotype was observed many times. The CDR3 sequence: CASSQPTTQETQYF. For the CDR3, the DNA is TGCGCCAGCAGCCAACCGACCACCCAAGAGACCCAGTACTTC. The J gene is TRBJ2-5, the V gene TRBV4-1, with no clear D. Germline V gene sequence: CDR1 MGHRA, CDR2 YSYEKL. The CDR3 sequence is 14 residues long. The ends were cut back, 2 bases at V and 1 base at J, with 8 bases in the middle.

This clonotype was detected ten times or more. The genes are TRBV29-1 and TRBJ2-5; D not certain. Trimming pared 4 bases from V and 4 bases from J, leaving 13 bases between. The CDR3 is made up of 13 amino acids. Germline-derived CDR1 and CDR2 are SQVTM and ANQGSEA. CDR3 protein: CSVGSVILETQYF. The CDR3 DNA reads TGCAGCGTTGGAAGTGTTATCTTAGAGACCCAGTACTTC.

This clonotype was seen many times. The chain carries TRBV4-2 and TRBJ1-1; TRBD1 agrees at 7 bases. The CDR3 extends over 16 amino acids. The germline gives CDR1 LGHNA, CDR2 YNFKEQ. J lost 0 bases, V lost 1 base, and 5 bases had no gene match. In nucleotides, the CDR3 is TGTGCCAGCAGCCAAGGAGACAGGGACTTGAACACTGAAGCTTTCTTT. This encodes CASSQGDRDLNTEAFF.

This clonotype has at least ten counts. The chain recombines TRBV6-5 with TRBJ1-1; no definite D call. This CDR3 is built from 11 residues. The germline gives CDR1 MNHEY, CDR2 SVGAGI. With 11 bases removed from V and 1 base from J, the gap between germline ends came to 8 bases. In DNA form, the CDR3 reads TGTGCCGCCGCGACGAACACTGAAGCTTTCTTT. It yields the protein CAAATNTEAFF.

The chain has TRBV28 and TRBJ1-5, with no clear D. CDR3 size: 17 residues. V lost 2 bases, J lost 0 bases, and 14 bases lay in between. CDR1 and CDR2 from the germline V gene are MDHEN and SYDVKM. CDR3 nucleotides: TGTGCCAGCAGTTTAATCGGCGGCTTCTATAGCAATCAGCCCCAGCATTTT. This encodes CASSLIGGFYSNQPQHF.

This clonotype has more than one count but fewer than ten. The chain couples TRBV30 to TRBJ2-7; D unclear. V gave up 8 bases and J gave up 3 bases, with 14 bases separating them. Germline CDR1 and CDR2: GTSNPN and SVGIG (reference sequence). The CDR3 runs to 12 residues. CDR3 loop: CAGSNRNYEQYF. The CDR3 DNA reads as TGTGCCGGCTCGAACAGAAACTACGAGCAGTACTTC. Together with reference TRBV30 and TRBJ2-7, the CDR3 gives the full variable domain: SQTIHQWPATLVQPVGSPLSLECTVEGTSNPNLYWYRQAAGRGLQLLFYSVGIGQISSEVPQNLSASRPQDRQFILSSKKLLLSDSGFYLCAGSNRNYEQYFGPGTRLTVT.

Notes on this clonotype: A much larger clone lies a single base off, so this may be a read error. The V call is TRBV28, the J call TRBJ2-5; possible D gene TRBD2, 5 bases. CDR3 size: 16 residues. V was pared by 6 bases and J by 9 bases, with 26 bases between. Per germline, CDR1 MDHEN and CDR2 SYDVKM. The CDR3 loop is CASSLQEASSTESQYF. CDR3 DNA: TGTGCCAGCAGCCTACAAGAGGCTAGCAGCACGGAGTCCCAGTACTTC.

Many counts were recorded for this clonotype. The chain recombines TRBV6-5 with TRBJ2-4, with D possibly called TRBD1 or TRBD2 (5 bases each). The CDR3 is 15 residues long. V was clipped by 5 bases and J by 12 bases, with 23 bases between them. CDR1 and CDR2 (germline): MNHEY, SVGAGI. This CDR3 reads CASSLRGGSGITQYF. CDR3 bases: TGTGCCAGCAGTCTAAGGGGCGGTTCGGGGATCACTCAGTACTTC.

This clonotype was observed many times. This chain joins TRBV7-2 and TRBJ2-7, with D unresolved. The ends were cut back, 1 base at V and 0 bases at J, with 10 bases in the middle. Per germline, CDR1 SGHTA and CDR2 FQGNSA. The CDR3 is 15 amino acids. In DNA form, the CDR3 reads TGTGCCAGCAGCTTAGTGTTCGGGTCCTCCTACGAGCAGTACTTC. Translating gives CASSLVFGSSYEQYF.

The sample holds many counts of this clonotype. V gene TRBV7-3 combines with J gene TRBJ2-5; maybe TRBD1 (6 bases). There are 13 residues in the CDR3. From germline, CDR1 is SGHTA and CDR2 FQGTGA. V shed 5 bases and J shed 5 bases, with 12 bases lying between them. The CDR3 nucleotides are TGTGCCAGCAGCGTCAGGGGTCGGGAGACCCAGTACTTC. Translated: CASSVRGRETQYF.

This clonotype was seen many times. The chain is built from TRBV6-5 and TRBJ1-3; D is unclear. V lost 4 bases to trimming and J lost 2 bases, with 15 bases between them. Germline lookup yields CDR1 MNHEY and CDR2 SVGAGI. CDR3 length equals 16 residues. The CDR3 is CASSSFRAFTGNTIYF. CDR3 nucleotide sequence: TGTGCCAGCAGTTCATTCCGGGCGTTCACTGGAAACACCATATATTTT.

There are many counts of this clonotype. V gene TRBV5-5 combines with J gene TRBJ1-1, with TRBD1 matching over 7 bases. Germline-derived CDR1 and CDR2 are SGHKS and YYEKEE (reference sequence). The CDR3 has 12 residues. Unmatched junction bases numbered 4, after V lost 0 bases and J lost 11 bases. Written as DNA, the CDR3 is TGTGCCAGCAGCTTGGGGGCAGGGGGTGCTTTCTTT. Protein: CASSLGAGGAFF.

This chain links TRBV20-1 with TRBJ2-3, with D possibly being TRBD1 or TRBD2 (6 bases each). The CDR3 is 15 amino acids. The germline gives CDR1 DFQATT, CDR2 SNEGSKA (reference sequence). The V gene lost 5 bases and the J gene lost 2 bases, with 17 bases spanning the gap. In DNA, the CDR3 is TGCAGTGCTCCCTCCTCGGGGGCCCCCACAGATACGCAGTATTTT. Translation gives CSAPSSGAPTDTQYF.

In its sample, this clonotype was seen many times. The rearrangement joins TRBV5-1 to TRBJ2-7; 9 bases map to TRBD1. J gave up 4 bases and V 3 bases, and 17 bases lay outside the gene matches. The CDR3 runs 18 residues. Germline V lookup: CDR1 SGHRS, CDR2 YFSETQ. The CDR3 sequence: CASSSLFTGGNVKYEQYF. Written as DNA, the CDR3 is TGCGCCAGCAGCTCCCTCTTTACAGGGGGCAACGTCAAGTACGAGCAGTACTTC. Supplemented by reference TRBV5-1 and TRBJ2-7, the full variable domain reads KAGVTQTPRYLIKTRGQQVTLSCSPISGHRSVSWYQQTPGQGLQFLFEYFSETQRNKGNFPGRFSGRQFSNSRSEMNVSTLELGDSALYLCASSSLFTGGNVKYEQYFGPGTRLTVT.

The genes are TRBV12-3 or TRBV12-4 and TRBJ1-2, with a weak D call TRBD1 (5 bases). This CDR3 is 13 amino acids long. V was pared by 1 base and J by 6 bases, with 9 bases between. CDR3 in amino acids: CASSLEGRDGYTF. The CDR3 DNA reads as TGTGCCAGCAGTTTAGAAGGCAGGGATGGCTACACCTTC.

This clonotype was detected ten times or more. The rearrangement uses TRBV7-6 and TRBJ1-1; D is ambiguous. The CDR3 sequence is 14 residues long. V lost 0 bases and J 5 bases, leaving 10 bases between the germline ends. CDR1 and CDR2 from the germline V gene are SGHVS and FNYEAQ. The CDR3 nucleotides are TGTGCCAGCAGCTTAGCGGATATAGGTACTGAAGCTTTCTTT. This translates into CASSLADIGTEAFF.